Sequencing of this TCR beta chain was carried out in a study of T cell repertoires in aging, cancer and after chemotherapy. Study overall: Donors were grouped into six age bands spanning 30 or younger through 70 or older. The whole study produced a dataset of around 9 million TCR reads.

Amplification of TCR beta used genomic DNA extracted from peripheral blood. As for this clonotype: Its antigen remains unidentified.

Study conclusions and caveats: Compared with age-matched healthy donors, untreated hematological or solid cancer patients showed higher blood TCR clonality.

Germline CDR1 DFQATT, CDR2 SNEGSKA (reference sequence). This CDR3 is built from 14 residues. Trimming took off 4 bases at V and 3 bases at J, with 15 bases between the two ends. A mixed TRB-A/B primer pool amplified rearranged TRB by multiplex touch-down PCR. TCRdb re-called the multiplex PCR reads through MiXCR, storing one row per CDR3 protein. The table includes a few thousand distinct CDR3 sequences, about half detected once. The V call is TRBV20-1, the J call TRBJ1-1, with D perhaps TRBD1 (5 bases). The clonotype was recovered from a human donor with a solid tumor. Source material: blood. CDR3 bases: TGCAGTGCTACTATATGGGGCAGCCACACTGAAGCTTTCTTT. This sequence encodes CSATIWGSHTEAFF.